The rows below give T cell receptor beta chains drawn from one sample of a study of B cell selection in AIRE deficiency. Here immunoSEQ multiplex PCR was the method, and the copy in TCRdb shows in-frame clones only, minus some. The table lists some 19,000 clones, around 97% of them singletons. The sequenced material came from conventional CD4+ T cells sorted from PBMCs. These receptors all stem from a human donor with AIRE deficiency. The CDR3 runs from the conserved cysteine through the conserved F or W. A D gene is named only where the DNA matches it firmly. Size is stated for part of the rows, as once, few or many counts, or as a class when the clone is expanded.

abundance	v_gene	d_gene	j_gene	CDR3aa	CDR3nt
NA	TRBV7-3	TRBD2	TRBJ2-2	CASSFGSGWGGELFF	TGTGCCAGCAGCTTCGGTAGCGGGTGGGGCGGGGAGCTGTTTTTT
NA	TRBV6-6	NA	TRBJ1-1	CAVFGATVNTEAFF	TGTGCCGTGTTCGGGGCGACGGTGAACACTGAAGCTTTCTTT
NA	TRBV20-1	NA	TRBJ2-3	CSAFWGDTQYF	TGCAGTGCTTTCTGGGGAGATACGCAGTATTTT
few	TRBV11-1	NA	TRBJ2-2	CASSPDPGAGELFF	TGTGCCAGCAGCCCGGACCCTGGCGCCGGGGAGCTGTTTTTT
NA	TRBV15	NA	TRBJ1-1	CATSRVGRGAFF	TGTGCCACCAGCAGAGTCGGGAGGGGGGCTTTCTTT
NA	TRBV15	NA	TRBJ2-7	CATSRDMGREQYF	TGTGCCACCAGCAGAGATATGGGCCGCGAGCAGTACTTC
NA	TRBV7-3	TRBD1	TRBJ2-1	CASSSGQGTEQFF	TGTGCCAGCAGCTCGGGACAGGGGACTGAGCAGTTCTTC
NA	TRBV5-4	NA	TRBJ1-2	CASSLIAGNGYTF	TGTGCCAGCAGCTTGATCGCGGGGAATGGCTACACCTTC
NA	TRBV5-8	TRBD1	TRBJ1-5	CASSPQGADQPQHF	TGTGCCAGCAGCCCACAGGGGGCAGATCAGCCCCAGCATTTT
NA	TRBV9	NA	TRBJ1-4	CASSILTGQNEKLFF	TGTGCCAGCAGCATCCTGACAGGCCAGAATGAAAAACTGTTTTTT
NA	TRBV7-2	TRBD1	TRBJ2-5	CASSTDRVGETQYF	TGTGCCAGCAGCACGGACAGGGTTGGAGAGACCCAGTACTTC
NA	TRBV6-5	NA	TRBJ2-7	CATQSALGTYEQYF	TGTGCCACCCAATCTGCCCTAGGTACCTACGAGCAGTACTTC
NA	TRBV11-3	NA	TRBJ2-7	CASSFGGTYEQYF	TGTGCCAGCAGCTTTGGGGGAACCTACGAGCAGTACTTC
NA	TRBV5-1	NA	TRBJ2-1	CASSLGPGVYNEQFF	TGCGCCAGCAGCTTGGGGCCGGGGGTATACAATGAGCAGTTCTTC
NA	TRBV7-2	TRBD2	TRBJ2-3	CASSLGREMGTQYF	TGTGCCAGCAGCTTGGGGCGGGAGATGGGTACGCAGTATTTT
NA	TRBV6-6	TRBD1	TRBJ1-2	CASRPTGVYGYTF	TGTGCCAGCAGGCCGACAGGGGTCTATGGCTACACCTTC
NA	TRBV7-8	TRBD2	TRBJ2-1	CASSQQLAGGLRNEQFF	TGTGCCAGCAGCCAACAACTAGCGGGAGGACTGAGGAATGAGCAGTTCTTC
NA	TRBV14	NA	TRBJ2-3	CASSQGSSTDTQYF	TGTGCCAGCAGCCAGGGGTCTAGCACAGATACGCAGTATTTT
NA	TRBV28	TRBD2	TRBJ2-1	CASKLGGNSYNEQFF	TGTGCCAGCAAGTTGGGAGGGAACTCCTACAATGAGCAGTTCTTC
NA	TRBV4-2	TRBD1	TRBJ2-6	CASSPLGQGAFGANVLTF	TGTGCCAGCAGCCCCTTAGGACAGGGGGCCTTTGGGGCCAACGTCCTGACTTTC
NA	TRBV4-3	NA	TRBJ2-7	CASSQGVRLDYEQYF	TGCGCCAGCAGCCAAGGGGTACGCCTGGACTACGAGCAGTACTTC
NA	TRBV4-2	NA	TRBJ1-5	CASSQDPGGGQPQHF	TGTGCCAGCAGCCAAGATCCCGGGGGCGGACAGCCCCAGCATTTT
NA	TRBV5-1	NA	TRBJ1-2	CASSQNKETYGYTF	TGCGCCAGCAGCCAAAACAAAGAAACCTATGGCTACACCTTC
NA	TRBV6-5	NA	TRBJ1-5	CASSYSFREDQPQHF	TGTGCCAGCAGTTACTCGTTCAGGGAGGATCAGCCCCAGCATTTT
NA	TRBV18	TRBD1	TRBJ1-2	CASSPRPGTGAVGYTF	TGTGCCAGCTCACCACGGCCCGGGACAGGGGCGGTTGGCTACACCTTC
NA	TRBV28	NA	TRBJ1-3	CASSYRSGNTIYF	TGTGCCAGCAGTTACAGGTCTGGAAACACCATATATTTT
NA	TRBV11-2	NA	TRBJ1-1	CASSFRGSTEAFF	TGTGCCAGCAGCTTCAGAGGGAGCACTGAAGCTTTCTTT
NA	TRBV5-4	NA	TRBJ1-1	CASSFQSDTEAFF	TGTGCCAGCAGCTTTCAGTCGGACACTGAAGCTTTCTTT
NA	TRBV29-1	TRBD1	TRBJ2-5	CSVESGQGYQETQYF	TGCAGCGTTGAATCGGGACAGGGCTACCAAGAGACCCAGTACTTC
NA	TRBV6-4	NA	TRBJ2-2	CASSDSFRTNTGELFF	TGTGCCAGCAGTGACTCTTTTCGAACCAACACCGGGGAGCTGTTTTTT
NA	TRBV19	TRBD2	TRBJ2-1	CASSRAGGYNEQFF	TGTGCCAGTAGTAGGGCGGGGGGATACAATGAGCAGTTCTTC
NA	TRBV6-6	NA	TRBJ1-1	CASRLFQMNTEAFF	TGTGCCAGCAGACTATTTCAGATGAACACTGAAGCTTTCTTT
NA	TRBV6-5	NA	TRBJ2-7	CASSYPHSRGSEQYF	TGTGCCAGCAGTTACCCTCACAGTAGGGGATCCGAGCAGTACTTC
few	TRBV6-5	TRBD1	TRBJ1-5	CASSMTGLQPQHF	TGTGCCAGCAGCATGACAGGGCTTCAGCCCCAGCATTTT
once	TRBV9	NA	TRBJ2-7	CASSVGPGPEQYF	TGTGCCAGCAGCGTAGGCCCAGGGCCCGAGCAGTACTTC
NA	TRBV11-3	TRBD2	TRBJ2-7	CASSSQAGGTYEQYF	TGTGCCAGCAGCTCCCAAGCGGGAGGGACCTACGAGCAGTACTTC
NA	TRBV19	NA	TRBJ1-2	CASTPPSF	TGTGCCAGTACCCCCCCTTCCTTC
NA	TRBV4-3	NA	TRBJ1-2	CASSQLTGSLRYTF	TGCGCCAGCAGCCAACTAACCGGGTCTTTACGCTACACCTTC
NA	TRBV7-3	TRBD2	TRBJ2-1	CASSFVAGPSYNEQFF	TGTGCCAGCAGCTTTGTAGCGGGCCCTTCCTACAATGAGCAGTTCTTC
NA	TRBV6-6	TRBD1	TRBJ2-7	CASSSGTGLREQYF	TGTGCCAGCAGTTCCGGGACAGGACTACGCGAGCAGTACTTC
NA	TRBV7-2	NA	TRBJ1-2	CASSAGPRDGYTF	TGTGCCAGCAGCGCGGGCCCCAGGGATGGCTACACCTTC
NA	TRBV9	TRBD1	TRBJ1-2	CASSATGVTIGGYTF	TGTGCCAGCAGTGCCACAGGGGTAACTATTGGTGGCTACACCTTC